The T cell receptor (beta chain) described here comes from a study of identical twins. This clonotype was seen repeatedly, ten times or more. TCRdb redid the calling of the 5' RACE reads with MiXCR, one entry per CDR3 protein. The sample holds roughly 690,000 distinct CDR3 sequences, approximately 21% seen once. The CDR3 is 10 amino acids. Germline loops: CDR1 SQVTM, CDR2 ANQGSEA. Trimming pared 5 bases from V and 6 bases from J, leaving 7 bases between. These records were also assigned to another study, of T cells expressing NK-cell markers. From that study: Obtained from sorted CD3+CD56+NKG2C+, CD3+CD56+NKG2C- and CD3+CD56-NKG2C+ T cells were the TCR beta repertoires. Top CD8+ clonotypes included the dominant CD3+CD56+NKG2C+ clonotypes in six donors. The study found these clonotypes also leading the CD3+CD56-NKG2C+ fraction in four donors.

The V call is TRBV29-1, the J call TRBJ1-1, with D uncertain. The receptor was derived from a woman under 30 in good health. The sample taken for sequencing was PBMCs. DNA for the CDR3: TGCAGCGTTCACCACGCTGAAGCTTTCTTT. It yields the protein CSVHHAEAFF.